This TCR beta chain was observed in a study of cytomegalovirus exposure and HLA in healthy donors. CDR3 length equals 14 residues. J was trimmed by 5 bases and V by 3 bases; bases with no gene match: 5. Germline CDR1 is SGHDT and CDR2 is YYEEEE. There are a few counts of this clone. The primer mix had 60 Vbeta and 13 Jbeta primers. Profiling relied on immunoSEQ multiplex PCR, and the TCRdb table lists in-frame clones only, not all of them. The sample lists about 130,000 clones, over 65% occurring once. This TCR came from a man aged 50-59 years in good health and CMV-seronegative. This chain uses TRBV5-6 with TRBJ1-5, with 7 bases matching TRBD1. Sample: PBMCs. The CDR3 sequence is CASSSSDRYQPQHF. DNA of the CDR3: TGTGCCAGCAGCTCCTCGGACAGGTATCAGCCCCAGCATTTT. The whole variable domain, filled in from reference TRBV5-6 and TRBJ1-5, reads DAGVTQSPTHLIKTRGQQVTLRCSPKSGHDTVSWYQQALGQGPQFIFQYYEEEERQRGNFPDRFSGHQFPNYSSELNVNALLLGDSALYLCASSSSDRYQPQHFGDGTRLSIL.